These 11 T cell receptor beta chains were sequenced from one sample in a study of blood T cell repertoires in COVID-19. Repertoires were generated with immunoSEQ multiplex PCR, while TCRdb's copy carries only in-frame clones and drops some. The repertoire includes around 480,000 clones, 87% of them detected once, and under 0.75% sits in the top ten. Sequenced input: PBMCs or T cells enriched from blood (not recorded which). These receptors all come from a woman in her late teens or twenties who had recovered from COVID-19.

The rearrangement joins TRBV7-2 to TRBJ2-5; 8 nucleotides align to TRBD2. Per germline, CDR1 SGHTA and CDR2 FQGNSA. The V and J ends lost 2 bases and 4 bases, in that order; junction bases with no gene match: 3. This CDR3 is 14 amino acids long. The CDR3 spells CASSLSGGRETQYF. The CDR3 region has the DNA TGTGCCAGCAGCTTAAGCGGGGGACGAGAGACCCAGTACTTC.

This clone is a singleton in its sample. The chain couples TRBV5-1 to TRBJ1-2; the D is unclear. Trimming removed 0 bases from V and 6 bases from J, with 12 bases in between. Germline assignment: CDR1 SGHRS and CDR2 YFSETQ. This CDR3 is built from 14 residues. The CDR3 loop reads CASSLADLGDGYTF. DNA of the CDR3: TGCGCCAGCAGCTTGGCCGATCTCGGAGATGGCTACACCTTC.

The genes are TRBV6-5 and TRBJ2-6; 7 positions match TRBD1. Looked up from germline, CDR1 is MNHEY and CDR2 is SVGAGI. J lost 0 bases, V lost 6 bases, and 2 bases had no gene match. This CDR3 is 15 amino acids long. In DNA, the CDR3 is TGTGCCAGCAGACAGGGGTTCTCTGGGGCCAACGTCCTGACTTTC. It is translated as CASRQGFSGANVLTF.

The chain recombines TRBV27 with TRBJ2-7; possible D gene TRBD1, 6 bases. Germline V gene sequence: CDR1 MNHEY, CDR2 SMNVEV (reference sequence). The CDR3 is 13 amino acids. Between the trimmed V and J ends, which lost 8 bases and 1 base, there was a span of 12 bases. CDR3 sequence (DNA): TGTGCCAGCGCGACAGGACCTTCCTACGAGCAGTACTTC. Protein sequence: CASATGPSYEQYF.

This chain's CDR3 is CSGQGENTIYF. The DNA of the CDR3 is TGCAGCGGACAGGGTGAGAACACCATATATTTT. The V gene is TRBV29-1, the J gene TRBJ1-3; TRBD1 agrees at 7 bases. In germline, CDR1 is SQVTM, CDR2 ANQGSEA. This CDR3 contains 11 residues. The V gene end was trimmed by 7 bases and the J gene end by 7 bases; junction bases not matched to a gene: 4.

This chain links TRBV4-1 with TRBJ1-2; 10 positions agree with TRBD1. Trimming took 4 bases from V and 6 from J; bases not matched to a gene: 2. This CDR3 has 13 residues. Germline values: CDR1 MGHRA, CDR2 YSYEKL. For the CDR3, the DNA is TGCGCCAGCAGCCTCGGGACAGGGGATGGCTACACCTTC. Protein: CASSLGTGDGYTF.

A single count supports this clone. V is TRBV6-5 and J is TRBJ2-2, with D perhaps TRBD2 (6 bases). The CDR3 is 15 amino acids. Germline assignment: CDR1 MNHEY and CDR2 SVGAGI. V lost 2 bases, J lost 2 bases, and 9 bases lay in between. CDR3 DNA sequence: TGTGCCAGCAGTTACGGGACTCCCAACACCGGGGAGCTGTTTTTT. Translated: CASSYGTPNTGELFF.

The chain combines TRBV19 with TRBJ2-2; 11 positions agree with TRBD2. The trim removed 6 bases at V and 7 bases at J, leaving 7 bases unmatched. In germline, CDR1 is LNHDA, CDR2 SQIVND (reference sequence). This CDR3 is built from 15 residues. This chain's CDR3 is CASRSSGGRGGELFF. CDR3 sequence (DNA): TGTGCCAGTAGATCTAGCGGGGGGCGAGGCGGGGAGCTGTTTTTT.

V usage is TRBV4-1 and J usage is TRBJ2-3, with 10 positions matching TRBD2. CDR1 MGHRA and CDR2 YSYEKL come from the germline V gene. V lost 0 bases and J lost 2; bases outside the gene matches: 11. This CDR3 comprises 19 residues. The CDR3 protein is CASSQELAGQSGHTDTQYF. The DNA of the CDR3 is TGCGCCAGCAGCCAAGAACTAGCGGGACAATCCGGCCACACAGATACGCAGTATTTT.

This clone was recorded once. The CDR3 DNA is TGTGCCAGCAGCCCCCCCGGGACTCACAATGAGCAGTTCTTC. Residues: CASSPPGTHNEQFF. The chain is built from TRBV5-5 and TRBJ2-1; maybe TRBD2 (6 bases). The CDR3 is 14 amino acids. V was pared by 4 bases and J by 5 bases, with 13 bases between. Germline V gene lookup returns CDR1 SGHKS and CDR2 YYEKEE (reference sequence).

This chain uses TRBV3-1 (or the pseudogene TRBV3-2) with TRBJ1-1; no clear D. This CDR3 contains 14 residues. Trimming left V 2 bases short and J 1 base short, with 8 bases between. Germline values: CDR1 LGHDT, CDR2 YNNKEL (reference sequence). The CDR3 sequence is CASSQIRGNTEAFF. CDR3 DNA: TGTGCCAGCAGCCAAATCCGGGGGAACACTGAAGCTTTCTTT.